This T cell receptor (beta chain) was profiled in a study of T-cell memory formation after mild COVID-19. Study context: TCR clusters largely stayed donor specific.

General study points: Pre-infection memory showed some responding clones, and this suggested that cross-reactive memory joined. CD4+ contracting clones lay mainly in CM and EM, CD8+ ones in EMRA.

TCR alpha and TCR beta cDNA libraries carrying sample barcodes and UMIs came from 5'RACE with constant-segment primers. TCRdb reprocessed the 5' RACE reads with MiXCR, giving one entry per CDR3 protein. The sample comprises about 140,000 distinct CDR3 sequences, around 15% of which are singletons, and about 30% rests with the top ten. To note about this clonotype: No antigen is known for it.

This CDR3 comprises 14 residues. Germline V gives CDR1 SGHTA, CDR2 FQGNSA. Trimming pared 0 bases from V and 2 bases from J, leaving 5 bases between. The TCR originated in an adult woman who had mild COVID-19 (a few samples of this study predate the infection). Cell type and time point are not known. The sample consisted of PBMCs or a T cell subset sorted from them (not recorded which). This chain joins TRBV7-2 and TRBJ2-1; D is unresolved. The CDR3 DNA sequence: TGTGCCAGCAGCTTAGCGCCCCCCTACAATGAGCAGTTCTTC. As protein: CASSLAPPYNEQFF.